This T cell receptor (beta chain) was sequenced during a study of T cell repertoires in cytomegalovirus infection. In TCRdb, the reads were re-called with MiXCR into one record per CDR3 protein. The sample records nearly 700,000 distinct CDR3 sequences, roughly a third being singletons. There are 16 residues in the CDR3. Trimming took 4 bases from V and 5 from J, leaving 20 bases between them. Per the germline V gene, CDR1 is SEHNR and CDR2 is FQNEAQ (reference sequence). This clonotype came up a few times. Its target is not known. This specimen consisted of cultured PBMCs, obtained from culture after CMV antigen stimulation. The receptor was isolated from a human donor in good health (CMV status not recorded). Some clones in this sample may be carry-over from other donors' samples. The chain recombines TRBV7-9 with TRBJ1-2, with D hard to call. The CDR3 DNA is TGTGCCAGCAGCTCCCCGATGGCTTGGCGGGATTATGGCTACACCTTC. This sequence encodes CASSSPMAWRDYGYTF.